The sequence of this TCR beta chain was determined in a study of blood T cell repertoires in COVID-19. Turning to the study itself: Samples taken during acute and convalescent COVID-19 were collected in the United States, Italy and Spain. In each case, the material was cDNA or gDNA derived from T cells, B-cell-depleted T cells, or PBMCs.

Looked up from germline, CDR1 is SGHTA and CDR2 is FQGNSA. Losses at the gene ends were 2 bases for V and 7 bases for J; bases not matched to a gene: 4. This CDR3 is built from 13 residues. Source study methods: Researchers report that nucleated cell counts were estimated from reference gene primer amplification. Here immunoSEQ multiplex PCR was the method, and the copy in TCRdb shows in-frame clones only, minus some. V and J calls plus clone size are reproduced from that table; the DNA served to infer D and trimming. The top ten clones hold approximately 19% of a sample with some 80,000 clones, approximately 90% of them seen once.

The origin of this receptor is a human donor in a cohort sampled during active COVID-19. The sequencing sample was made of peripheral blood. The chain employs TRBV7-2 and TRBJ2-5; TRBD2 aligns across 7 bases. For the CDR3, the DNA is TGTGCCAGCAGCTTATACGGGGAGGGGACCCAGTACTTC. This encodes CASSLYGEGTQYF.